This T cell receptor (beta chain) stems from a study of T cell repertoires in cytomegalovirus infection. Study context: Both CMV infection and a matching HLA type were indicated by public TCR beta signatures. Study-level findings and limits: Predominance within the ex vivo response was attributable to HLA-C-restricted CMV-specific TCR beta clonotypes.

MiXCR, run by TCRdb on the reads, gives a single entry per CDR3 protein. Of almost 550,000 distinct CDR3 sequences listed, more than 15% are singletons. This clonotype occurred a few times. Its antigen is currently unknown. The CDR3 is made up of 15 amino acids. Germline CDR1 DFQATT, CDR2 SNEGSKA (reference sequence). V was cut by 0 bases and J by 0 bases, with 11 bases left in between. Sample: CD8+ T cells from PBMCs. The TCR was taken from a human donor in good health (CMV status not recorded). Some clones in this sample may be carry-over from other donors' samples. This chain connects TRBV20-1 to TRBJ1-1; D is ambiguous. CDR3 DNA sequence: TGCAGTGCTAGAGATGTGGCCAGGATGAACACTGAAGCTTTCTTT. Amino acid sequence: CSARDVARMNTEAFF.